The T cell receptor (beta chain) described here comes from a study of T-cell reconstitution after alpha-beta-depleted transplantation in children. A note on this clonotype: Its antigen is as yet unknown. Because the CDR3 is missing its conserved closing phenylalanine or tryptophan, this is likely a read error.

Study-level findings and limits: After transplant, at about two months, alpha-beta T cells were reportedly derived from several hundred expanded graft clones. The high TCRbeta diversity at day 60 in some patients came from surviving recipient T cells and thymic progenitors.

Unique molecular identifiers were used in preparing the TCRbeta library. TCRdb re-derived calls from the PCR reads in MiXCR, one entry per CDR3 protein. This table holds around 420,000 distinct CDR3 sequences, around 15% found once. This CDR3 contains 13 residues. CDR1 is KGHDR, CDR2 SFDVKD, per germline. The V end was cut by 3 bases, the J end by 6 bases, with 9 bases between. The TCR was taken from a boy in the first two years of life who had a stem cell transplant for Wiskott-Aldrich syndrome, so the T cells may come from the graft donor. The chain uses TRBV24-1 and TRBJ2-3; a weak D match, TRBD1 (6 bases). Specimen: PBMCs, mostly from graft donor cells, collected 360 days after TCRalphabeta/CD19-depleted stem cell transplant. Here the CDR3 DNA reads TGTGCCACCAGTGATGCAGGGGTGGATACGCAGTATTTA. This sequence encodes CATSDAGVDTQYL.